This T cell receptor (beta chain) originates from a study of shared clonotypes between healthy human individuals. Study context: There were three CD4 naive, three CD4 memory, two CD8 naive and one CD8 memory plates per donor.

With regard to this clone: Its antigen is undetermined.

Original methodology: For the immunoSEQ data, sequences were junction-only without quality scores, so filtering differed. The assay was immunoSEQ multiplex PCR, and TCRdb's table has in-frame clones only and misses some. The V and J calls and clone size come from that table; D and trimming were worked out from the DNA. Of about 770,000 clones listed, approximately 72% are singletons. The V and J ends lost 7 bases and 5 bases respectively, with 17 bases between them. The CDR3 loop spans 14 amino acids. The germline CDR1 and CDR2 sequences are LNHDA and SQIVND (reference sequence). Study conclusions and caveats: Sequencing of the sorted subsets was shown by rarefaction to be incomplete despite large depth.

The sequenced sample consisted of memory CD4+ T cells sorted from blood. Sample subset: CD45RA-negative fraction. The chain is built from TRBV19 and TRBJ1-2; a weak D match, TRBD1 (6 bases). This TCR was sampled from a young woman in good health. DNA for the CDR3: TGTGCCAGTACCAACTTGGGACACCCTTATGGCTACACCTTC. It translates to CASTNLGHPYGYTF. Supplemented by reference TRBV19 and TRBJ1-2, the full variable domain reads DGGITQSPKYLFRKEGQNVTLSCEQNLNHDAMYWYRQDPGQGLRLIYYSQIVNDFQKGDIAEGYSVSREKKESFPLTVTSAQKNPTAFYLCASTNLGHPYGYTFGSGTRLTVV.